Listed below are T cell receptor beta chains from one sample, sequenced in a study of blood T cell repertoires in COVID-19. Measured with immunoSEQ multiplex PCR; TCRdb has only the in-frame clones, and not every one. The table has approximately 170,000 clones, around 83% seen once; the top ten hold less than 10%. Input material: peripheral blood. The receptors stem from a woman in her 70s with COVID-19, enrolled during active disease. CDR3s include the opening cysteine and the closing phenylalanine or tryptophan. D genes are given only for firm matches. The size entry is marked missing in some rows and otherwise reads once, few, many or a size class.

cdr3_nt	cdr3_aa	d_call	v_call	j_call	cdr3_length	clone_size
TGTGCCAGCACTGTGGACAGGGCTCAAGAGACCCAGTACTTC	CASTVDRAQETQYF	TRBD1	TRBV2	TRBJ2-5	14	NA
TGTGCCAGCAGCCCCCAAAACAGGTTGAGGTTGGCTGAAGCTTTCTTT	CASSPQNRLRLAEAFF	NA	TRBV9	TRBJ1-1	16	NA
TGTGCCAGCACCCCTCGGGGCAGGGGAAACACTGAAGCTTTCTTT	CASTPRGRGNTEAFF	NA	TRBV6-5	TRBJ1-1	15	NA
TGCGCCAGCAGTCTACAGGGAAAAGAGACCCAGTACTTC	CASSLQGKETQYF	NA	TRBV5-1	TRBJ2-5	13	NA
TGTGCCAGCAGCTCGTCCGGGACTCGTCCCGAGCAGTACTTC	CASSSSGTRPEQYF	NA	TRBV7-9	TRBJ2-7	14	NA
TGTGCCAGCAGCTTAGCCGACAGTTCCAGCTCTGGGGCCAACGTCCTGACTTTC	CASSLADSSSSGANVLTF	NA	TRBV7-9	TRBJ2-6	18	NA
TGCGCCAGCAGCTTGGATGACAGGTCCTACGAGCAGTACTTC	CASSLDDRSYEQYF	NA	TRBV5-1	TRBJ2-7	14	NA
TGCGCCAGCAGCTTAACGGGTGCAGATACGCAGTATTTT	CASSLTGADTQYF	NA	TRBV4-1	TRBJ2-3	13	NA
TGTGCCAGTAGTATAGATCGGACAGGGGGTAGCAACGAGCAGTACTTC	CASSIDRTGGSNEQYF	TRBD1	TRBV19	TRBJ2-7	16	NA
TGTGCCAGCGGACCCTCGCGGGGAGCGGGAGGGCTGGGGAATGAGCAGTTCTTC	CASGPSRGAGGLGNEQFF	TRBD2	TRBV5-6	TRBJ2-1	18	NA
TGTGCCAGCAGTACAAGATCGGGGGGTAACTATGGCTACACCTTC	CASSTRSGGNYGYTF	NA	TRBV6-5	TRBJ1-2	15	NA
TGTGCCAGTAGCCCCACTAGCGGCGCTGAGCAGTTCTTC	CASSPTSGAEQFF	TRBD2	TRBV19	TRBJ2-1	13	NA
TGTGCCAGTAGTATTCAAACGGGACTAGCCACCGGGGAGCTGTTTTTT	CASSIQTGLATGELFF	TRBD2	TRBV19	TRBJ2-2	16	NA
TGTGCCAGCAGCTTCCTAGCGCTCGACTTAGAGACCCAGTACTTC	CASSFLALDLETQYF	NA	TRBV7-2	TRBJ2-5	15	NA
TGTGCCAGCTCACCTGGCCAGGGTCTGGGGGGCTACACCTTC	CASSPGQGLGGYTF	NA	TRBV18	TRBJ1-2	14	NA
TGTGCCTGGAGTAGATGGACAGGCAAGGGCTCACCCCTCCACTTT	CAWSRWTGKGSPLHF	TRBD1	TRBV30	TRBJ1-6	15	NA
TGTGCCAGCAGCGACGCAGGAGGGGCCACAGATACGCAGTATTTT	CASSDAGGATDTQYF	NA	TRBV7-6	TRBJ2-3	15	NA
TGTGCCAGCAGTTTGGCGGGAGGATTGAAAAGGCAGTACTTC	CASSLAGGLKRQYF	TRBD2	TRBV28	TRBJ2-7	14	NA
TGTGCCAGCAGTTACTCACAGGGAACTGAAGCTTTCTTT	CASSYSQGTEAFF	NA	TRBV6-2/TRBV6-3	TRBJ1-1	13	once
TGCGCCAGCAGCTTGGGCGGGGGGGGTACTAGGAGCAATCAGCCCCAGCATTTT	CASSLGGGGTRSNQPQHF	NA	TRBV5-1	TRBJ1-5	18	NA
TGTGCCACCAGTGATTTAACAGGGGTCGACATGCAGTTCTTC	CATSDLTGVDMQFF	TRBD1	TRBV24-1	TRBJ2-1	14	few
TGTGCCAGCAGCTTAGAAGGGGGCTGGAGTGAGCAGTTCTTC	CASSLEGGWSEQFF	TRBD1	TRBV11-3	TRBJ2-1	14	NA
TGTGCCAGTGGTGTGGGGGCGCCTAACACCGGGGAGCTGTTTTTT	CASGVGAPNTGELFF	NA	TRBV7-7	TRBJ2-2	15	NA
TGCGCCAGCAGCCAAGGCGGCAGCTCCTACAATGAGCAGTTCTTC	CASSQGGSSYNEQFF	NA	TRBV4-3	TRBJ2-1	15	NA
TGTGCCAGCAGCGGCGCACAGGGGTACAATGAGCAGTTCTTC	CASSGAQGYNEQFF	TRBD1	TRBV9	TRBJ2-1	14	NA
TGTGCCAGCAGCTTAGTTGCGGGACAGAACTACGAGCAGTACTTC	CASSLVAGQNYEQYF	NA	TRBV11-2	TRBJ2-7	15	few
TGTGCCAGCAGTTTTGACAGGGGGCGAACCTATGGCTACACCTTC	CASSFDRGRTYGYTF	TRBD1	TRBV28	TRBJ1-2	15	NA
TGTGCCAGCAGTGAGAGAGGCACAGATACGCAGTATTTT	CASSERGTDTQYF	NA	TRBV7-9	TRBJ2-3	13	NA
TGTGCCAGCAGCAAAGCTCTCGCTGGGACACAGTCTCCCAGCCTGAGCTCCTACGAGCAGTACTTC	CASSKALAGTQSPSLSSYEQYF	NA	TRBV21-1	TRBJ2-7	22	once
TGTGCCAGCAGTTTCGGACAGGGACGCGGCAATCAGCCCCAGCATTTT	CASSFGQGRGNQPQHF	TRBD1	TRBV6-2/TRBV6-3	TRBJ1-5	16	NA
TGTGCCAGCAGACCGCTTAATGAGGGTAATCAGCCCCAGCATTTT	CASRPLNEGNQPQHF	NA	TRBV27	TRBJ1-5	15	NA
TGTGCCAGCTCACCCGTTGGGGGGGCGAGCAATCAGCCCCAGCATTTT	CASSPVGGASNQPQHF	NA	TRBV18	TRBJ1-5	16	NA
TGTGCCAGCGACGGACTAGCGGGTTACAATGAGCAGTTCTTC	CASDGLAGYNEQFF	TRBD2	TRBV6-5	TRBJ2-1	14	NA
TGTGCCAGCAGCGAAAGGGACTGTTGGGTGCCGGGACGGACTTACGAGCAGTACTTC	CASSERDCWVPGRTYEQYF	NA	TRBV21-1	TRBJ2-7	19	once
TGTGCCATCCCTCTCCGACAGGGCTTAAGTGGCTACACCTTC	CAIPLRQGLSGYTF	TRBD1	TRBV28	TRBJ1-2	14	NA
TGTGCCAGCGATCGCGGGAGAGGTTACAATGAGCAGTTCTTC	CASDRGRGYNEQFF	TRBD2	TRBV19	TRBJ2-1	14	NA
TGTGCCAGCAGCCATTCGGTAGGGGTCGTCACTGAAGCTTTCTTT	CASSHSVGVVTEAFF	NA	TRBV3-1/TRBV3-2	TRBJ1-1	15	NA
TGTGCCAGCAGTACGGGACATTCGGTAGATACGCAGTATTTT	CASSTGHSVDTQYF	NA	TRBV7-2	TRBJ2-3	14	NA
TGTGCCAGCAGCAAACCCTCGACTAGCTTGGAGACCCAGTACTTC	CASSKPSTSLETQYF	TRBD2	TRBV5-4	TRBJ2-5	15	NA
TGTGCCAGCAGCCTTGGTGGCGGGAGGTCTTACAATGAGCAGTTCTTC	CASSLGGGRSYNEQFF	TRBD2	TRBV7-2	TRBJ2-1	16	NA
TGTGCCAGCAGCTTAACACTAGCGGGCCTATACAATGAGCAGTTCTTC	CASSLTLAGLYNEQFF	TRBD2	TRBV7-3	TRBJ2-1	16	NA
TGCGCCAGCAGCCAAGATGAGCGGATACCCTACAATGAGCAGTTCTTC	CASSQDERIPYNEQFF	NA	TRBV4-3	TRBJ2-1	16	NA
TGCGCCAGCAGCTTGGGAGGACAGGGCGAACGACTGTTTTTT	CASSLGGQGERLFF	TRBD1	TRBV5-1	TRBJ1-4	14	NA
TGTGCCAGTAGTATAGAGGGACTCAAGGGAATGATCTTAAAGTCTAACTATGGCTACACCTTC	CASSIEGLKGMILKSNYGYTF	NA	TRBV19	TRBJ1-2	21	NA
TGTGCCAGCTCAACTCAGGGAGATACGCAGTATTTT	CASSTQGDTQYF	NA	TRBV18	TRBJ2-3	12	NA
TGTGCCAGCTCACTCCCCTCTATAGCCGGCGCCGGGGAGCTGTTTTTT	CASSLPSIAGAGELFF	NA	TRBV18	TRBJ2-2	16	NA
TGTGCCAGCAGTTCGCTAGCGGGTAAAACCTACGAGCAGTACTTC	CASSSLAGKTYEQYF	TRBD2	TRBV28	TRBJ2-7	15	NA
TGTGCCAGCTCCCGACGGACAGCGGCCCGCACAGATACGCAGTATTTT	CASSRRTAARTDTQYF	NA	TRBV18	TRBJ2-3	16	once
TGCGCCAGCAGCCAAGAATGGAGGGTTGGCACTGAAGCTTTCTTT	CASSQEWRVGTEAFF	NA	TRBV4-3	TRBJ1-1	15	NA
TGTGCCAGCAGCTTAAGGGACAGGGATTTCTACGAGCAGTACTTC	CASSLRDRDFYEQYF	TRBD1	TRBV7-2	TRBJ2-7	15	NA
TGTGCCAGTACCCAAAGGCGGGGTCCCCCCTACGAGCAGTACTTC	CASTQRRGPPYEQYF	NA	TRBV19	TRBJ2-7	15	NA
TGTGCCAGCAGCTCGAGGGGGGGCCAGCCCCAGCATTTT	CASSSRGGQPQHF	NA	TRBV7-2	TRBJ1-5	13	NA
TGTGCCAGCAGCGGAGGGTTCTTACGCAATGAGCAGTTCTTC	CASSGGFLRNEQFF	NA	TRBV7-2	TRBJ2-1	14	NA
TGTGCCAGCAGCTTGGCGGCCGGACAGGGGGCTGACTATGGCTACACCTTC	CASSLAAGQGADYGYTF	TRBD1	TRBV5-6	TRBJ1-2	17	NA
TGTGCCAGCAGCGTGAGCCCCGGGACAGGAGCCTACGAGCAGTACTTC	CASSVSPGTGAYEQYF	TRBD1	TRBV9	TRBJ2-7	16	NA
TGTGCCAGCAGCTTGGGGGGGAGTCTGGATACGCAGTATTTT	CASSLGGSLDTQYF	TRBD2	TRBV7-2	TRBJ2-3	14	NA